This entry lists 15 T cell receptor beta chains sequenced from one sample in a study of blood T cell repertoires in COVID-19. This table comes from immunoSEQ multiplex PCR, and its TCRdb copy is limited to in-frame clones, with some not included. Here the sample spans about 250,000 clones, 65% to 85% being singletons. The specimen sequenced was peripheral blood. These receptors all stem from a man aged 40-49 years with active or convalescent COVID-19.

This clone has just a few counts. The gene calls are TRBV3-1 (or the pseudogene TRBV3-2) and TRBJ2-7; D is uncertain. Trimming stripped 0 bases from V and 2 bases from J, with 11 bases between. The V gene's germline CDR1 is LGHDT and CDR2 YNNKEL (reference sequence). This CDR3 comprises 15 residues. Here the CDR3 DNA reads TGTGCCAGCAGCCAAGATTTGGGCCCGCCCTACGAGCAGTACTTC. Translation gives CASSQDLGPPYEQYF.

The V and J genes are TRBV11-2 and TRBJ1-1; tentatively, D is TRBD1 (5 bases). This CDR3 spans 13 amino acids. The germline V gene has CDR1 SGHAT and CDR2 FQNNGV. Trimming left V 0 bases short and J 4 bases short, with 6 bases between. The CDR3 nucleotides read TGTGCCAGCAGCTTAGACAGGGCCACTGAAGCTTTCTTT. Protein product: CASSLDRATEAFF.

The V gene is TRBV29-1, the J gene TRBJ1-1, with D hard to call. V lost 5 bases to trimming and J lost 3 bases, with 16 bases between them. The CDR3 has 14 residues. Germline-derived CDR1 and CDR2 are SQVTM and ANQGSEA. The CDR3 sequence is CSVRVSAGDTEAFF. The CDR3, as DNA: TGCAGCGTTAGGGTCAGCGCCGGGGACACTGAAGCTTTCTTT.

A few counts support this clone. Other DNA sequences of this sample code for an identical CDR3. The V gene is TRBV5-1, the J gene TRBJ2-7, with TRBD1 matching 10 bases. J gave up 4 bases and V 2 bases, and 6 bases lay outside the gene matches. CDR3 length equals 15 residues. Germline assignment: CDR1 SGHRS and CDR2 YFSETQ. This CDR3 is CASSFGGTGVYEQYF. The DNA of the CDR3 is TGCGCCAGCAGCTTCGGCGGGACAGGGGTATACGAGCAGTACTTC.

The chain couples TRBV28 to TRBJ2-3, with D uncertain. Germline CDR1 MDHEN, CDR2 SYDVKM. V was cut by 7 bases and J by 0 bases, with 17 bases left in between. CDR3 length: 16 amino acids. CDR3 coding DNA: TGTGCCAGCACAACGGGTGTGATATCTAGCACAGATACGCAGTATTTT. This encodes CASTTGVISSTDTQYF.

This clone has a single count. The chain joins TRBV25-1 to TRBJ2-7; TRBD1 matches 8 bases. The germline V gene encodes CDR1 MGHDK and CDR2 SYGVNS. J was trimmed by 3 bases and V by 4 bases; bases with no gene match: 8. The CDR3 is made up of 15 amino acids. This CDR3 reads CASSASGQGLYEQYF. The CDR3 nucleotides are TGTGCCAGCAGTGCTTCCGGACAGGGACTCTACGAGCAGTACTTC.

The chain couples TRBV9 to TRBJ1-2; D perhaps matches TRBD1 (6 bases). CDR3 length equals 13 residues. Germline-derived CDR1 and CDR2 are SGDLS and YYNGEE. Deletions cut 4 bases from V and 7 bases from J, with 14 bases between. The CDR3 loop is CASSTGTAIGYTF. CDR3 sequence (DNA): TGTGCCAGCAGCACAGGGACCGCCATTGGCTACACCTTC.

The chain combines TRBV7-9 with TRBJ1-1; 10 nucleotides match TRBD1. The length of the CDR3 is 14 residues. Trimming removed 7 bases from V and 6 bases from J; junction bases left unmatched: 8. Germline values: CDR1 SEHNR, CDR2 FQNEAQ (reference sequence). The CDR3 reads CASTFSGTGAEAFF. CDR3 nucleotide sequence: TGTGCCAGCACCTTTTCCGGGACAGGGGCTGAAGCTTTCTTT.

The gene calls are TRBV10-3 and TRBJ1-2; 9 bases align to TRBD1. Germline V gene sequence: CDR1 ENHRY, CDR2 SYGVKD. This CDR3 is built from 18 residues. V lost 7 bases to trimming and J lost 4 bases; unmatched junction nucleotides: 19. CDR3 bases: TGTGCCATCACCCCAGGACAGGGGAAGGCTTCGGGGAGCTATGGCTACACCTTC. This sequence encodes CAITPGQGKASGSYGYTF.

The V and J genes are TRBV4-1 and TRBJ1-5; D might be TRBD1 (5 bases). With 0 bases removed from V and 6 bases from J, the gap between germline ends came to 18 bases. Germline V gene data show CDR1 as MGHRA and CDR2 as YSYEKL. The CDR3 extends over 17 amino acids. The CDR3 is CASSQDIRAGYIQPQHF. The CDR3 DNA is TGCGCCAGCAGCCAAGATATCAGGGCAGGGTACATTCAGCCCCAGCATTTT.

V is TRBV6-5 and J is TRBJ2-3; possibly TRBD1 for D (6 bases). The CDR3 contains 16 residues. V lost 0 bases and J lost 4, with 14 bases in between. Germline lookup yields CDR1 MNHEY and CDR2 SVGAGI. The CDR3 coding sequence is TGTGCCAGCAGTTACTCGTGGGCAGGGGTGGCAGATACGCAGTATTTT. Translation gives CASSYSWAGVADTQYF.

The chain has TRBV3-1 (or the pseudogene TRBV3-2) and TRBJ2-3; 7 bases fit TRBD2. CDR1 and CDR2 (germline): LGHDT, YNNKEL (reference sequence). The V and J ends lost 4 bases and 1 base, in that order; junction bases with no gene match: 2. This CDR3 has 14 residues. The CDR3 sequence: CASSREGRTDTQYF. CDR3 sequence (DNA): TGTGCCAGCAGCCGGGAGGGACGCACAGATACGCAGTATTTT.

The chain couples TRBV4-1 to TRBJ2-5; 13 bases map to TRBD2. V lost 1 base, J lost 5 bases, and 7 bases stayed unmatched. The CDR3 is made up of 17 amino acids. Germline V CDR1 and CDR2: MGHRA, YSYEKL. Written as DNA, the CDR3 is TGCGCCAGCAGCCAAGCTCAGACTAGCGGGGGGTCGGAGACCCAGTACTTC. Its protein is CASSQAQTSGGSETQYF.

This rearrangement joins TRBV14 to TRBJ1-2, with D uncertain. From germline, CDR1 is SGHDN and CDR2 FVKESK. Trimming took 1 base from V and 3 from J, leaving 9 bases between them. CDR3 length: 14 residues. The CDR3 DNA sequence: TGTGCCAGCAGCCAAGGGTTTCCAGACTATGGCTACACCTTC. This gives the protein CASSQGFPDYGYTF. The full variable domain, its missing parts supplied by reference TRBV14 and TRBJ1-2, is EAGVTQFPSHSVIEKGQTVTLRCDPISGHDNLYWYRRVMGKEIKFLLHFVKESKQDESGMPNNRFLAERTGGTYSTLKVQPAELEDSGVYFCASSQGFPDYGYTFGSGTRLTVV.

This chain uses TRBV2 with TRBJ1-1, with D unresolved. The V and J ends lost 5 bases and 5 bases respectively, with 12 bases between them. From germline, CDR1 is SNHLY and CDR2 FYNNEI. This CDR3 is built from 13 residues. CDR3 DNA sequence: TGTGCCAGCAGTCTAAACCAGAGGACTGAAGCTTTCTTT. It encodes CASSLNQRTEAFF.